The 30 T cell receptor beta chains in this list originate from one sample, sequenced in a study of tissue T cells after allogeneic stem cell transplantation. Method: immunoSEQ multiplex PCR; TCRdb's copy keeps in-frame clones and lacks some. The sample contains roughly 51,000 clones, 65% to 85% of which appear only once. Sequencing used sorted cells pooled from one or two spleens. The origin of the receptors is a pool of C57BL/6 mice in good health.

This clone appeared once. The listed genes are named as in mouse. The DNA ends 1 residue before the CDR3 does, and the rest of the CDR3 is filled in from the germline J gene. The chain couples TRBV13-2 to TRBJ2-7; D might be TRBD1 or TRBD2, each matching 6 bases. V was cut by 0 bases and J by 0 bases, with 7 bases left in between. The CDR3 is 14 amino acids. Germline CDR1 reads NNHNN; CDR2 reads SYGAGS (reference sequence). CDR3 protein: CASGDGGRSYEQYF. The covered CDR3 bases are TGTGCCAGCGGTGATGGGGGGCGCTCCTATGAACAGTAC.

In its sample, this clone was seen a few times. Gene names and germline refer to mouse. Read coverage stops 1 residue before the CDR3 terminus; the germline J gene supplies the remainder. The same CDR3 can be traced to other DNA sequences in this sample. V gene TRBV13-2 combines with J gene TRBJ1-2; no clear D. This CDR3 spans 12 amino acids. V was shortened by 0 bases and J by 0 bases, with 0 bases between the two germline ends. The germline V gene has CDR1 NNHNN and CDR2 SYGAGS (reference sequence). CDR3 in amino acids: CASGDANSDYTF. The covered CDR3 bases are TGTGCCAGCGGTGATGCAAACTCCGACTACACC.

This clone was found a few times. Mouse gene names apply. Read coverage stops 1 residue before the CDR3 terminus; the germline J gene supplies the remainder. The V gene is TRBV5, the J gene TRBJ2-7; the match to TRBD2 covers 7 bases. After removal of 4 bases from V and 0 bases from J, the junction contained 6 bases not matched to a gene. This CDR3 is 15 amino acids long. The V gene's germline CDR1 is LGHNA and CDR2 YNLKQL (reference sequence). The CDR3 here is CASSLDWVSSYEQYF. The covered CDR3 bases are TGTGCCAGCAGCCTCGACTGGGTAAGCTCCTATGAACAGTAC.

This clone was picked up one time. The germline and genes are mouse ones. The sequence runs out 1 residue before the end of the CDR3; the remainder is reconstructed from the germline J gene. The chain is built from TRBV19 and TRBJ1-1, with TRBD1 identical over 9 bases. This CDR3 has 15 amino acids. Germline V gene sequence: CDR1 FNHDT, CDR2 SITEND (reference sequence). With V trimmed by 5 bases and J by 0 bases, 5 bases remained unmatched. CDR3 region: CASSPRTGANTEVFF. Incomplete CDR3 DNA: TGTGCCAGCAGCCCCCGGACAGGGGCAAACACAGAAGTCTTC.

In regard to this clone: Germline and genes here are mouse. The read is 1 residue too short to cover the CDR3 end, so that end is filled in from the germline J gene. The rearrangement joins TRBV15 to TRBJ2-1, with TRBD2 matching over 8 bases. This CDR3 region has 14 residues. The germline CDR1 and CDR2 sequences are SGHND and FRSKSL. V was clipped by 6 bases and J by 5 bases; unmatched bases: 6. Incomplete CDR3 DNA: TGTGCCAGCAGGCCCCTGGGGGGCCATGCTGAGCAGTTC. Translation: CASRPLGGHAEQF. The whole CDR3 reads CASRPLGGHAEQFF.

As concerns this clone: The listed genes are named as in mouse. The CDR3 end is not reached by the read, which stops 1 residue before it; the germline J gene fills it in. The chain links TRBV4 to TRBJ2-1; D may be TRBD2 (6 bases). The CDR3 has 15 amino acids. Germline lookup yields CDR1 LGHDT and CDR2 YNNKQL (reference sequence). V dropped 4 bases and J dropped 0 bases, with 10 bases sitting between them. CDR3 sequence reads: CASSFTGSNYAEQFF. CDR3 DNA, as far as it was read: TGTGCCAGCAGCTTTACTGGGTCTAACTATGCTGAGCAGTTC.

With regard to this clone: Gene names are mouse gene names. CDR3 loop: CASSWGQGTEVFF. CDR3 DNA, as far as it was read: TGTGCTAGCAGTTGGGGACAGGGCACAGAAGTCTTC. V gene TRBV29 combines with J gene TRBJ1-1; 9 bases are a match to TRBD1. The CDR3 end falls 1 residue outside the read, so it is completed with the germline J gene. Germline V gene sequence: CDR1 MSHET, CDR2 SYDVDS. V shed 4 bases and J 4 bases; nucleotides not matched to a gene: 1. This CDR3 comprises 13 residues.

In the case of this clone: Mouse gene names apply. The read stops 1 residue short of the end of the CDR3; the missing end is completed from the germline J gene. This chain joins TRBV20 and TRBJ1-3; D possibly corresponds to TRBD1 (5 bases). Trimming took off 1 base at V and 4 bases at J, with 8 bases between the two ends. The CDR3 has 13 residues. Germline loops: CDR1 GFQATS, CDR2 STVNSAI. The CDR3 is CGARVRAGNTLYF. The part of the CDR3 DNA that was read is TGTGGTGCTAGGGTCAGGGCCGGAAATACGCTCTAT.

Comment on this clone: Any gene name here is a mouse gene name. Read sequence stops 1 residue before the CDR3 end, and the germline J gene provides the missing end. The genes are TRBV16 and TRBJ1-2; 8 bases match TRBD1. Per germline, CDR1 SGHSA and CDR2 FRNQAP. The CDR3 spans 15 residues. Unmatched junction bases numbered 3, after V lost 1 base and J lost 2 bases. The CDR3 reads CASSLGPGGNSDYTF. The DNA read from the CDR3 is TGTGCAAGCAGCTTAGGACCAGGGGGCAACTCCGACTACACC.

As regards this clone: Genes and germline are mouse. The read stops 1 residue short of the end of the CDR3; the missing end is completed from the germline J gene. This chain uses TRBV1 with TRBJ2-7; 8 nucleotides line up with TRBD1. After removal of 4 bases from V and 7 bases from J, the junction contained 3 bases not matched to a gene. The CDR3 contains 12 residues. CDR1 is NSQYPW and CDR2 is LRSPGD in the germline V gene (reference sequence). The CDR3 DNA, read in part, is TGCACCTGCAGTGGACAGGGGTGGGAACAGTAC. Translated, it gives CTCSGQGWEQY. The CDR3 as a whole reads CTCSGQGWEQYF.

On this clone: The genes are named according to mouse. The CDR3 loop is CASSQGPQDTQYF. CDR3 DNA (partial): TGTGCCAGCAGTCAGGGGCCCCAAGACACCCAGTAC. V gene TRBV26 combines with J gene TRBJ2-5; TRBD1 or TRBD2 may be the D gene (5 bases each). Read data end 1 residue before the CDR3 end; the end is taken from the germline J gene. Germline V gene sequence: CDR1 KGHPV, CDR2 FQNQEV (reference sequence). This CDR3 is built from 13 residues. V lost 4 bases and J lost 2, with 7 bases in between.

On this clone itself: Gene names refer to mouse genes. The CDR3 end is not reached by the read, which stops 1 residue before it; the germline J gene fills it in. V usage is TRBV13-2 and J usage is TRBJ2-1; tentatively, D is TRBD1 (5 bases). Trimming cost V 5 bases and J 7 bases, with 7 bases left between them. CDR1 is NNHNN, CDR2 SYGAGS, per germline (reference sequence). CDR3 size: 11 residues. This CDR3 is CASGYRAEQFF. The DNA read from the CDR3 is TGTGCCAGCGGGTACAGGGCTGAGCAGTTC.

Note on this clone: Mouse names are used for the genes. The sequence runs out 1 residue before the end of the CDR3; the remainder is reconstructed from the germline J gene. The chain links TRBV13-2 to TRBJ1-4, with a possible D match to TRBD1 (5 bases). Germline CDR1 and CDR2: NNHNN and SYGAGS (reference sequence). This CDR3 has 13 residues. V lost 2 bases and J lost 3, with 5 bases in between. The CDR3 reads CASGDRANERLFF. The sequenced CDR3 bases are TGTGCCAGCGGTGACAGGGCCAACGAAAGATTATTT.

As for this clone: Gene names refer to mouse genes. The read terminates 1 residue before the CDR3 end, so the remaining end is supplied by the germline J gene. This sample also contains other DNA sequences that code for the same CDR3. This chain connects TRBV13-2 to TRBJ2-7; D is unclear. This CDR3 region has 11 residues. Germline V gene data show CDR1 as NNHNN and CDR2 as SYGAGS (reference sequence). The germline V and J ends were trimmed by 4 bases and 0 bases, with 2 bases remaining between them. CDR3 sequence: CASGSSYEQYF. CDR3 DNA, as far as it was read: TGTGCCAGCGGTAGCTCCTATGAACAGTAC.

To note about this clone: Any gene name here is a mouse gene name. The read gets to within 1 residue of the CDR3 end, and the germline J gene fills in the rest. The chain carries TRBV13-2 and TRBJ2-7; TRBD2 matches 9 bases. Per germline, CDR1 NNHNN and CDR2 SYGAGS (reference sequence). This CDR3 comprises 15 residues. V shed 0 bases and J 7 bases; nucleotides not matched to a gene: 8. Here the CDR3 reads CASGDANWGAREQYF. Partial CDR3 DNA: TGTGCCAGCGGTGATGCAAACTGGGGGGCGCGGGAACAGTAC.

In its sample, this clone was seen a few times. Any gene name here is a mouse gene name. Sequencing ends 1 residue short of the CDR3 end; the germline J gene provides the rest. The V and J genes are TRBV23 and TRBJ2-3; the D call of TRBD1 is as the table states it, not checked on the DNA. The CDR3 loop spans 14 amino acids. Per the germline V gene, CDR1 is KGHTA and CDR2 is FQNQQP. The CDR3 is CSSSQSGQAETLYF. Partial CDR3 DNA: TGCTCCAGCAGTCAATCGGGACAAGCAGAAACGCTGTAT. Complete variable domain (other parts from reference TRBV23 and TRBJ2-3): DAAVTQKPRYLIKMKGQEAEMKCIPEKGHTAVFWYQQKQSKELKFLIYFQNQQPLDQIDMVKERFSAVCPSSSLCSLGIRTCEAEDSALYLCSSSQSGQAETLYFGSGTRLTVL.

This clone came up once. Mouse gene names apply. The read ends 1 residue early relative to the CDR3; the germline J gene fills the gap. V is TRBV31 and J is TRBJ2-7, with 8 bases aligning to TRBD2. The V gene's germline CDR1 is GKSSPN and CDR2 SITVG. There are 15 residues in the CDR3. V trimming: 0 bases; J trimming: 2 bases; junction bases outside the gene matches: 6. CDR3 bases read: TGTGCCTGGAGTCTCTGGGGGGCTTCAACCTATGAACAGTAC. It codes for CAWSLWGASTYEQY. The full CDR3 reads CAWSLWGASTYEQYF.

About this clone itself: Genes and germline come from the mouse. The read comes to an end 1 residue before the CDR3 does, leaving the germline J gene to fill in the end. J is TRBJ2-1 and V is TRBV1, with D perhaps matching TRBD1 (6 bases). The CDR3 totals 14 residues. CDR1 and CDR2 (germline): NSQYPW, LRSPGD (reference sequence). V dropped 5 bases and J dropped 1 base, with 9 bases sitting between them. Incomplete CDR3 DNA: TGCACCTGCAGTACTCAGGGGAACTATGCTGAGCAGTTC. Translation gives CTCSTQGNYAEQF. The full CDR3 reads CTCSTQGNYAEQFF.

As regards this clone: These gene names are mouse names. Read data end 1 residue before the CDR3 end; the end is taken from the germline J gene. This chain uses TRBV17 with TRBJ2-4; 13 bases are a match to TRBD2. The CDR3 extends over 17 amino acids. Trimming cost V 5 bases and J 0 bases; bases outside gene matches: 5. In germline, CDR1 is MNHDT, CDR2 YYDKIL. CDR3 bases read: TGTGCTAGCAGTCCGGGACTGGGGGGGACTAGTCAAAACACCTTGTAC. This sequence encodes CASSPGLGGTSQNTLY. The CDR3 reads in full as CASSPGLGGTSQNTLYF.

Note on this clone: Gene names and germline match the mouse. The covered CDR3 bases are TGTGCCAGCAGCCAAGATCACAGGTCAAACACAGAAGTCTTC. Its translation is CASSQDHRSNTEVF. The full-length CDR3 reads as CASSQDHRSNTEVFF. The chain recombines TRBV5 with TRBJ1-1; D possibly corresponds to TRBD1 (5 bases). The CDR3 end lies 1 residue beyond the end of the read and is filled in from the germline J gene. The germline V gene encodes CDR1 LGHNA and CDR2 YNLKQL (reference sequence). There are 15 residues in the CDR3. Trimming removed 0 bases at V and 0 bases at J, with 8 bases between.

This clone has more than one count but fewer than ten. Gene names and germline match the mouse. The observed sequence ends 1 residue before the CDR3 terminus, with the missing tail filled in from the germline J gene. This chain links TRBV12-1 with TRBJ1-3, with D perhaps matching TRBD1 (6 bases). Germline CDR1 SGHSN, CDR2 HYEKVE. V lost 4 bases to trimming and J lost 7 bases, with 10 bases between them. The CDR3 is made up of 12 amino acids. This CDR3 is CASSLGHNTLYF. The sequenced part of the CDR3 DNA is TGTGCCAGCTCCCTGGGACATAATACGCTCTAT.

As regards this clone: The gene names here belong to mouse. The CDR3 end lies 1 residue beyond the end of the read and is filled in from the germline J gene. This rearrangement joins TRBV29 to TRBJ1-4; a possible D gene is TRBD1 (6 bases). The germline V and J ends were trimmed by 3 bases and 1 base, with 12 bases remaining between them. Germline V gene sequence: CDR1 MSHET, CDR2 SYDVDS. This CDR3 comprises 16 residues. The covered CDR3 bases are TGTGCTAGCAGTTTGCCCGGGACACATTCCAACGAAAGATTATTT. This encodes CASSLPGTHSNERLF. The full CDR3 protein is CASSLPGTHSNERLFF. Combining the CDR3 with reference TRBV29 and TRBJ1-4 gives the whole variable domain DMKVTQMPRYLIKRMGENVLLECGQDMSHETMYWYRQDPGLGLQLIYISYDVDSNSEGDIPKGYRVSRKKREHFSLILDSAKTNQTSVYFCASSLPGTHSNERLFFGHGTKLSVL.

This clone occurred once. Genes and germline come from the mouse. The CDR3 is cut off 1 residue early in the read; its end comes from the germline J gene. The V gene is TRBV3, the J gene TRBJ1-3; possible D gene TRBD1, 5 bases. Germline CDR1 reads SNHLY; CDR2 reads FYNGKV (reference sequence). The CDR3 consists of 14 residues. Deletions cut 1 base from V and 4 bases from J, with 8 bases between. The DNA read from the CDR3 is TGTGCCAGCAGCTTAGAAAGGGACGGAAATACGCTCTAT. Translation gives CASSLERDGNTLY. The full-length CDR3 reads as CASSLERDGNTLYF. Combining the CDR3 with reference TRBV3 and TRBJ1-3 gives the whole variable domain GPKVLQIPSHQIIDMGQMVTLNCDPVSNHLYFYWYKQILGQQMEFLVNFYNGKVMEKSKLFKDQFSVERPDGSYFTLKIQPTALEDSAVYFCASSLERDGNTLYFGEGSRLIVV.

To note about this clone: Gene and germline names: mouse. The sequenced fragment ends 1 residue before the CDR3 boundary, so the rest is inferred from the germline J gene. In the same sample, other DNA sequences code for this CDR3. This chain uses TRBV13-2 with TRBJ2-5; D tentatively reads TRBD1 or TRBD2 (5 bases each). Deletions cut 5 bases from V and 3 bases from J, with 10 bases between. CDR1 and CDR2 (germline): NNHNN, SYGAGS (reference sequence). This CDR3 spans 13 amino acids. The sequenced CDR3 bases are TGTGCCAGCGGGGGGCGCGGGCAAGACACCCAGTAC. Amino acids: CASGGRGQDTQY. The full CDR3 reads CASGGRGQDTQYF.

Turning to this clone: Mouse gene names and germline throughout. CDR3 in amino acids: CASSYIQGARGNTLYF. The CDR3 bases that were read are TGTGCAAGCAGCTATATACAGGGGGCGCGAGGAAATACGCTCTAT. The chain combines TRBV16 with TRBJ1-3; 9 nucleotides line up with TRBD1. The read comes to an end 1 residue before the CDR3 does, leaving the germline J gene to fill in the end. The CDR3 length is 16 residues. The trim removed 4 bases at V and 4 bases at J, leaving 8 bases unmatched. Germline loops: CDR1 SGHSA, CDR2 FRNQAP.

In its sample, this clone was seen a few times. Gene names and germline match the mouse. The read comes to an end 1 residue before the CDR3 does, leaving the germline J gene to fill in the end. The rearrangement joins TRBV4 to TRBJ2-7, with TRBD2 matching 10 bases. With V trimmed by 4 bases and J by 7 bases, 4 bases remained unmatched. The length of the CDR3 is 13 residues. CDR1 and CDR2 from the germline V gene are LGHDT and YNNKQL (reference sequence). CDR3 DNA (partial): TGTGCCAGCAGCTGGGACTGGGGAGGAGAACAGTAC. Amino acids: CASSWDWGGEQY. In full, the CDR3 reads CASSWDWGGEQYF.

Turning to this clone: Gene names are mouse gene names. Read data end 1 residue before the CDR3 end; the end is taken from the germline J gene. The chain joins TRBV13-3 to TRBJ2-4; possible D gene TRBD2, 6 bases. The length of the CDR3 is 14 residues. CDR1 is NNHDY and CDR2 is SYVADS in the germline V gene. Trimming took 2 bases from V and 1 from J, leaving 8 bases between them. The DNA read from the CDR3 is TGTGCCAGCAGTGAGGCTGGGGGTCAAAACACCTTGTAC. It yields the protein CASSEAGGQNTLY. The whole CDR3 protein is CASSEAGGQNTLYF.

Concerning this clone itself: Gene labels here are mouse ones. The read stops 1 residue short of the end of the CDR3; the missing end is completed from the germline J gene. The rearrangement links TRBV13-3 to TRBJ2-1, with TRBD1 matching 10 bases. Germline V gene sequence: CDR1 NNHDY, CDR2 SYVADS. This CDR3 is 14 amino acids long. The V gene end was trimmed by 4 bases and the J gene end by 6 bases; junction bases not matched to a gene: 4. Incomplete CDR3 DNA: TGTGCCAGCAGTCCCGGGACAGGGGTTGCTGAGCAGTTC. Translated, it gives CASSPGTGVAEQF. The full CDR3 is CASSPGTGVAEQFF.

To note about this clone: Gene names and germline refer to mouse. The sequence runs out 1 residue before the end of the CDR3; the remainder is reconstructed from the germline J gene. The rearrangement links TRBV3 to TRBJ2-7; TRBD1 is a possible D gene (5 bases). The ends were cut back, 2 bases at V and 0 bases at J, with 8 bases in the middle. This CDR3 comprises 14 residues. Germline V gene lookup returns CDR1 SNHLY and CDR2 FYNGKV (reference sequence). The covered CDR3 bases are TGTGCCAGCAGCTTACCGGACAACTCCTATGAACAGTAC. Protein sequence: CASSLPDNSYEQY. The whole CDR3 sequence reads CASSLPDNSYEQYF.

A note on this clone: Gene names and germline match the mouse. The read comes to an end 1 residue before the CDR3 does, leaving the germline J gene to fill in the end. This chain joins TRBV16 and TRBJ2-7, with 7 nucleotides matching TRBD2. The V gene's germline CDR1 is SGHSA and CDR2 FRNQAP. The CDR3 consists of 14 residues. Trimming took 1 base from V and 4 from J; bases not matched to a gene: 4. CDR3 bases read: TGTGCAAGCAGCTTAGCCGGGGGGGTTTATGAACAGTAC. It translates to CASSLAGGVYEQY. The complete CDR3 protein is CASSLAGGVYEQYF.